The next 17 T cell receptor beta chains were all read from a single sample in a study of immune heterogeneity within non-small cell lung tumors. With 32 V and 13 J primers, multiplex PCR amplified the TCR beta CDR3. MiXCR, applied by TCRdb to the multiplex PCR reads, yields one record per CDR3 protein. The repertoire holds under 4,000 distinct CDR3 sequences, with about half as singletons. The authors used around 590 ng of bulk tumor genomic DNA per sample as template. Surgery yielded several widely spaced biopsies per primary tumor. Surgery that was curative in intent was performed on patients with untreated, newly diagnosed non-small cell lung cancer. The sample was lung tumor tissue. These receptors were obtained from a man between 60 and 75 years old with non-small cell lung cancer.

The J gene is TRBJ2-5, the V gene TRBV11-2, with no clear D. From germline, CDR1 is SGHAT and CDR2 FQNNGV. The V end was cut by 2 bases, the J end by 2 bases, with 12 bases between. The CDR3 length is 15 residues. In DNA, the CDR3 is TGTGCCAGCAGCTTAAGTCGCCGCACGCAAGAGACCCAGTACTTC. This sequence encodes CASSLSRRTQETQYF.

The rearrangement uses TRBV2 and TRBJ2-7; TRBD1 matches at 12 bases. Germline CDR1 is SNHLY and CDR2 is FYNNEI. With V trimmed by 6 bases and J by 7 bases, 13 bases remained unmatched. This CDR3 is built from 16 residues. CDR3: CASSYSPGQGAREQYF. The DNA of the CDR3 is TGTGCCAGCAGCTATAGCCCGGGACAGGGGGCAAGGGAGCAGTACTTC.

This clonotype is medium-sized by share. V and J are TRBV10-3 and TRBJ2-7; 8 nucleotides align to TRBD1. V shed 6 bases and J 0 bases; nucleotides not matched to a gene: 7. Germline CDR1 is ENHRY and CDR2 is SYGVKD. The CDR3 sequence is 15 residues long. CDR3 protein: CAIRETGVGSYEQYF. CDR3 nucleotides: TGTGCCATCAGGGAGACAGGGGTTGGCTCCTACGAGCAGTACTTC.

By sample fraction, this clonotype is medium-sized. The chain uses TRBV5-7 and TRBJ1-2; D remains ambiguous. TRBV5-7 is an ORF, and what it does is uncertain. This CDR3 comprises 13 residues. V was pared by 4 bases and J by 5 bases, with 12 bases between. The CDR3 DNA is TGTGCCAGCAGCATGGCCTCTTTTTATGGCTACACCTTC. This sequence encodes CASSMASFYGYTF.

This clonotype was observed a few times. The CDR3 region is CASSPTVTSREQFF. In DNA form, the CDR3 reads TGTGCCAGCAGCCCAACCGTTACTAGTAGAGAGCAGTTCTTC. The V and J genes are TRBV6-1 and TRBJ2-1; TRBD2 is a possible D gene (5 bases). Germline V gene lookup returns CDR1 MNHNS and CDR2 SASEGT. V was pared by 6 bases and J by 10 bases, with 19 bases between. This CDR3 contains 14 residues.

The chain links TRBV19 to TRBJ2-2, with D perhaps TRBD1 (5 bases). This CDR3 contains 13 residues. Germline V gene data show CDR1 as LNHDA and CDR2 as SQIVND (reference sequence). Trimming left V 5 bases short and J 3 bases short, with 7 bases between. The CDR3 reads CASSPRDTGELFF. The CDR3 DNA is TGTGCCAGTAGTCCCAGGGACACCGGGGAGCTGTTTTTT.

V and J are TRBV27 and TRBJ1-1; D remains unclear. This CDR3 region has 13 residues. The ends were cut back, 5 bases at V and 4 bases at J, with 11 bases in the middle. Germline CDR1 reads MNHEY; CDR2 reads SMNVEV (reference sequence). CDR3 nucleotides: TGTGCCAGCAGTCCCTCTGCTATCACTGAAGCTTTCTTT. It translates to CASSPSAITEAFF.

The chain's CDR3 is CASSPPGLAETQYF. CDR3 nucleotide sequence: TGTGCCAGCAGCCCGCCGGGACTAGCAGAGACCCAGTACTTC. This chain links TRBV5-4 with TRBJ2-5, with 9 nucleotides matching TRBD2. The CDR3 is 14 amino acids. Germline loops: CDR1 SGHNT, CDR2 YYREEE (reference sequence). J lost 4 bases, V lost 4 bases, and 5 bases had no gene match.

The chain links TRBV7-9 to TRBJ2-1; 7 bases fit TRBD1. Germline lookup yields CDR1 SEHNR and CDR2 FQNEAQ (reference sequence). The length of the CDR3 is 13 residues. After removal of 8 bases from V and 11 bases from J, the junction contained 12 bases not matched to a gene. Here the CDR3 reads CASEGALGNKQFF. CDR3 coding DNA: TGTGCCAGCGAGGGGGCCTTAGGGAATAAGCAGTTCTTC. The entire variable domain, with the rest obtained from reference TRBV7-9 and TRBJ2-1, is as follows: DTGVSQNPRHKITKRGQNVTFRCDPISEHNRLYWYRQTLGQGPEFLTYFQNEAQLEKSRLLSDRFSAERPKGSFSTLEIQRTEQGDSAMYLCASEGALGNKQFFGPGTRLTVL.

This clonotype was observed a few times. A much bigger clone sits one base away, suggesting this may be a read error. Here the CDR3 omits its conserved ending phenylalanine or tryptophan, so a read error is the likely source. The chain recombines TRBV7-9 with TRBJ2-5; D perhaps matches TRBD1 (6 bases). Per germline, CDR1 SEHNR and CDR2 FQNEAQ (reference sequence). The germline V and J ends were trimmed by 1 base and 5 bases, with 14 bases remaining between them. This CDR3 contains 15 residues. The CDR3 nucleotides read TGTGCCAGCAGCTTAGAGGACAGCCACTGGGAGACCCAGTACTTG. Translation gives CASSLEDSHWETQYL.

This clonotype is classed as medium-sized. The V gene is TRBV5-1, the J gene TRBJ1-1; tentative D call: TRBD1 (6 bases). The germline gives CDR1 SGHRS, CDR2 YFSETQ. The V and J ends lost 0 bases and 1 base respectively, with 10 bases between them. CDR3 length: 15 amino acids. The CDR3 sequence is CASSLEDRRNTEAFF. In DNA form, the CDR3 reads TGCGCCAGCAGCTTGGAAGACAGGAGGAACACTGAAGCTTTCTTT.

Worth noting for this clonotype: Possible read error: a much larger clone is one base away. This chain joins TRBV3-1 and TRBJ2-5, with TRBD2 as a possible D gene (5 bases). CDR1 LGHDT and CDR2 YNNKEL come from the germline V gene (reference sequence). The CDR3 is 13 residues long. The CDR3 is CSSSQAERETQYF. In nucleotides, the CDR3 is TGTTCCAGCAGCCAAGCGGAACGAGAGACCCAGTACTTC.

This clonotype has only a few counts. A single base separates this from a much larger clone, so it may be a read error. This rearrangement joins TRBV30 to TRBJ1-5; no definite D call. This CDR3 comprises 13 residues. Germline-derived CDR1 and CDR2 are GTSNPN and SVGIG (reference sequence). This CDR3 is CTWSVNRNQPQHF. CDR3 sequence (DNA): TGTACCTGGAGTGTAAACCGAAATCAGCCCCAGCATTTT.

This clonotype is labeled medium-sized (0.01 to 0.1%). The CDR3 loop reads CASRRSGITVETQYF. The CDR3 coding sequence is TGTGCCAGTAGAAGAAGCGGGATCACCGTGGAGACCCAGTACTTC. The genes are TRBV27 and TRBJ2-5, with 7 positions matching TRBD2. CDR3 length: 15 residues. Per the germline V gene, CDR1 is MNHEY and CDR2 is SMNVEV (reference sequence). Unmatched junction bases numbered 15, after V lost 9 bases and J lost 5 bases.

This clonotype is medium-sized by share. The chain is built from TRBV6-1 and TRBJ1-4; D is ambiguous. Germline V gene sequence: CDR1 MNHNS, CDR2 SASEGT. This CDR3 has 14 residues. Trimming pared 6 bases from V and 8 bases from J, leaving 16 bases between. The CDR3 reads CASSWEYPAEKLFF. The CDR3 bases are TGTGCCAGCAGCTGGGAGTACCCCGCGGAAAAACTGTTTTTT.

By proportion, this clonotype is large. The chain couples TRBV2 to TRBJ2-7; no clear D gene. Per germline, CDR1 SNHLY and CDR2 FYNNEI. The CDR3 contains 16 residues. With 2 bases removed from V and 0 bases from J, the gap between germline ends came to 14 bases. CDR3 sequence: CASSESPRVYSYEQYV. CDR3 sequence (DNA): TGTGCCAGCAGTGAATCGCCTAGGGTCTACTCCTACGAGCAGTACGTC.

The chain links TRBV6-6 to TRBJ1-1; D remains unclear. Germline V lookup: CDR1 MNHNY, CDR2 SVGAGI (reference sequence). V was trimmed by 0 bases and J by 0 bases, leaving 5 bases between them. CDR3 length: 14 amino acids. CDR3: CASSYSGLNTEAFF. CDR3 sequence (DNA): TGTGCCAGCAGTTACTCCGGCCTGAACACTGAAGCTTTCTTT.